This TCR beta chain was observed in a study of shared clonotypes between healthy human individuals. Study-level information: The donor group consisted of a couple of women and three men, aged 18 to 49. Study-wide results and limits: Blood alone was sampled, and tissue repertoires likely differ. Despite large depth, rarefaction showed incomplete sorted-subset sequencing. Larger richness was generally estimated for naive than memory subsets.

Clones were read by immunoSEQ multiplex PCR, and TCRdb kept only the in-frame ones, dropping some. The profile shows 2,100,000 or so clones, around 95% of them singletons. The length of the CDR3 is 15 residues. The V end lost 1 base, the J end lost 1 base, and 11 bases lay between the germline ends. CDR1 is SGHRS, CDR2 YFSETQ, per germline. On this clone: The antigen remains unidentified. This CDR3 is also generated by other DNA sequences in the sample.

The sequence was obtained from a man between 18 and 35 years old in good health. The V and J genes are TRBV5-1 and TRBJ2-5; D is possibly TRBD1 or TRBD2 (5 bases each). Source material: naive CD4+ T cells sorted from blood. Indicated subset: CD45RA+ positively selected. The CDR3 sequence: CASSLRAGTQETQYF. The CDR3 DNA follows: TGCGCCAGCAGCTTGCGAGCCGGGACCCAAGAGACCCAGTACTTC.